Following are 32 T cell receptor beta chains from one sample sequenced in a study of post-analysis software for immune sequencing data. Prepared TCR beta cDNA libraries contained unique molecular identifiers. TCRdb called the PCR reads again in MiXCR, with one record for every CDR3 protein. The top ten clones hold 12% of a sample with some 450,000 distinct CDR3 sequences, roughly 45% of them seen once. Findings and limits, study-wide: Patients used four to six TRBV segments, including TRBV5-6, TRBV5-1 and TRBV20-1, more often than controls.

Their target antigens are unknown. The sample was blood. These receptor sequences come from a girl between 5 and 17 years old with multiple sclerosis.

The chain combines TRBV27 with TRBJ2-2, with 8 bases matching TRBD2. The trim removed 7 bases at V and 1 base at J, leaving 2 bases unmatched. Per the germline V gene, CDR1 is MNHEY and CDR2 is SMNVEV (reference sequence). CDR3 length: 14 residues. The CDR3 nucleotides are TGTGCCAGCACTAGCGGGCAGAACACCGGGGAGCTGTTTTTT. Protein: CASTSGQNTGELFF.

The chain employs TRBV5-1 and TRBJ1-5; D ambiguous. The V end lost 0 bases, the J end lost 9 bases, and 13 bases lay between the germline ends. Germline V gene data show CDR1 as SGHRS and CDR2 as YFSETQ. The CDR3 is 14 amino acids. The CDR3 nucleotides are TGCGCCAGCAGCTTGGCGGACGACGGAGGGCCCCAGCATTTT. This sequence encodes CASSLADDGGPQHF.

This clonotype turned up a few times. This chain uses TRBV3-1 with TRBJ2-7; TRBD1 is a possible D gene (6 bases). Germline CDR1 reads LGHDT; CDR2 reads YNNKEL (reference sequence). The CDR3 is 16 residues long. V lost 1 base and J 2 bases, leaving 15 bases between the germline ends. The CDR3 coding sequence is TGTGCCAGCAGCCAAGTTGCACGGACAGAAACCTACGAGCAGTACTTC. This gives the protein CASSQVARTETYEQYF.

The V call is TRBV12-3 or TRBV12-4, the J call TRBJ1-5; 8 bases are shared with TRBD1. The CDR3 is made up of 17 amino acids. The ends lost 6 bases at V and 1 base at J; junction bases unmatched: 11. Here the CDR3 DNA reads TGTGCCAGCAGCAATATACAGGGGGGTGGGAGCAATCAGCCCCAGCATTTT. Encoded protein: CASSNIQGGGSNQPQHF.

CDR3 coding DNA: TGTGCCAGCAGTGAACCCGGGACAGGAAAAGAGACCCAGTACTTC. As protein: CASSEPGTGKETQYF. The rearrangement links TRBV25-1 to TRBJ2-5, with 8 bases matching TRBD1. Germline V CDR1 and CDR2: MGHDK, SYGVNS. The CDR3 is made up of 15 amino acids. V shed 2 bases, J shed 3 bases, and the junction held 5 bases outside the gene matches.

The sample holds a few counts of this clonotype. The V gene is TRBV6-5, the J gene TRBJ2-3; D may be TRBD2 (6 bases). This CDR3 is built from 13 residues. Trimming took off 2 bases at V and 5 bases at J, with 8 bases between the two ends. Per germline, CDR1 MNHEY and CDR2 SVGAGI. The CDR3: CASSYGGKDTQYF. Here the CDR3 DNA reads TGTGCCAGCAGTTACGGGGGGAAAGATACGCAGTATTTT.

The J gene is TRBJ2-1, the V gene TRBV13, with 12 bases identical to TRBD2. J lost 1 base, V lost 3 bases, and 13 bases had no gene match. The germline V gene encodes CDR1 PRHDT and CDR2 FYEKMQ (reference sequence). This CDR3 comprises 20 residues. The CDR3 sequence is CASSFRLAGVSRESYNEQFF. In DNA, the CDR3 is TGTGCCAGCAGCTTCCGACTAGCGGGAGTTTCAAGGGAGTCCTACAATGAGCAGTTCTTC.

A single count supports this clonotype. This chain uses TRBV20-1 with TRBJ1-2, with 8 positions matching TRBD1. This CDR3 comprises 15 residues. CDR1 and CDR2 from the germline V gene are DFQATT and SNEGSKA (reference sequence). After removal of 4 bases from V and 4 bases from J, the junction contained 11 bases not matched to a gene. The CDR3 bases are TGCAGTGCTATCCCGGACAGGGAGGGGGCCTATGGCTACACCTTC. Translated: CSAIPDREGAYGYTF.

The rearrangement links TRBV29-1 to TRBJ1-1; D is undetermined. The CDR3 loop spans 12 amino acids. CDR1 and CDR2 from the germline V gene are SQVTM and ANQGSEA. The V end lost 6 bases, the J end lost 1 base, and 9 bases lay between the germline ends. CDR3 amino acids: CSVVVRNTEAFF. As DNA, the CDR3 is TGCAGCGTAGTGGTAAGGAACACTGAAGCTTTCTTT.

The J gene is TRBJ1-1, the V gene TRBV7-3, with a tentative D call TRBD1 (6 bases). The germline V gene encodes CDR1 SGHTA and CDR2 FQGTGA. Trimming took off 5 bases at V and 3 bases at J, with 16 bases between the two ends. The CDR3 runs 15 residues. The CDR3 sequence: CASSRGRGGDTEAFF. CDR3 in DNA: TGTGCCAGCAGCCGCGGCAGGGGTGGGGACACTGAAGCTTTCTTT.

This rearrangement joins TRBV5-1 to TRBJ2-1, with 8 positions matching TRBD2. Per germline, CDR1 SGHRS and CDR2 YFSETQ. Losses at the gene ends were 1 base for V and 0 bases for J; bases not matched to a gene: 12. The CDR3 is made up of 19 amino acids. The CDR3 sequence: CASSLRSAGGYSSYNEQFF. CDR3 nucleotide sequence: TGCGCCAGCAGCTTGCGATCGGCGGGAGGATACAGCTCCTACAATGAGCAGTTCTTC. The full variable domain, its missing parts supplied by reference TRBV5-1 and TRBJ2-1, is KAGVTQTPRYLIKTRGQQVTLSCSPISGHRSVSWYQQTPGQGLQFLFEYFSETQRNKGNFPGRFSGRQFSNSRSEMNVSTLELGDSALYLCASSLRSAGGYSSYNEQFFGPGTRLTVL.

For this clonotype: The junction departs from germline at one end; a sequencing error may be responsible. This chain joins TRBV2 and TRBJ2-5; D is undetermined. This CDR3 region has 18 residues. Germline CDR1 SNHLY, CDR2 FYNNEI. This CDR3 reads CAGSERSSGVLAQETQYF. The CDR3 region has the DNA TGTGCCGGCAGTGAAAGGTCCTCCGGAGTCTTGGCCCAAGAGACCCAGTACTTC.

This clonotype was seen a few times. The chain employs TRBV20-1 and TRBJ2-3, with a tentative D call TRBD1 (6 bases). The germline gives CDR1 DFQATT, CDR2 SNEGSKA (reference sequence). The CDR3 consists of 14 residues. Trimming left V 3 bases short and J 0 bases short, with 10 bases between. CDR3 amino acids: CSARGARSTDTQYF. The CDR3 DNA reads TGCAGTGCTAGGGGGGCCAGAAGCACAGATACGCAGTATTTT.

With respect to this clonotype: The junction and the germline gene differ at one end; a read error may be behind it. CDR3 residues: CANSPNFYEQYF. CDR3 sequence (DNA): TGTGCCAACAGCCCGAACTTTTACGAGCAGTACTTC. The V call is TRBV14, the J call TRBJ2-7; D ambiguous. Per germline, CDR1 SGHDN and CDR2 FVKESK. The CDR3 loop spans 12 amino acids.

As regards this clonotype: Because it lacks the conserved phenylalanine or tryptophan at the end, this CDR3 is likely a read error. The chain links TRBV6-1 to TRBJ2-1; D may be TRBD1 (5 bases). V was clipped by 7 bases and J by 8 bases, with 12 bases between them. The CDR3 loop spans 12 amino acids. Germline assignment: CDR1 MNHNS and CDR2 SASEGT. In nucleotides, the CDR3 is TGTGCCAGCACCCTCGACAGATATGAGCAGTTCTTA. Residues: CASTLDRYEQFL.

This clonotype was observed a few times. The V gene is TRBV20-1, the J gene TRBJ1-1, with 7 bases fitting TRBD1. The germline V gene encodes CDR1 DFQATT and CDR2 SNEGSKA (reference sequence). The length of the CDR3 is 13 residues. J lost 5 bases, V lost 4 bases, and 7 bases had no gene match. CDR3 sequence reads: CSAKTGVRTEAFF. CDR3 in DNA: TGCAGTGCTAAAACAGGGGTTCGAACTGAAGCTTTCTTT.

This clonotype appeared a few times. The rearrangement uses TRBV13 and TRBJ2-5; D possibly corresponds to TRBD1 (5 bases). The CDR3 spans 13 residues. Trimming removed 3 bases at V and 2 bases at J, with 7 bases between. The germline V gene encodes CDR1 PRHDT and CDR2 FYEKMQ (reference sequence). The CDR3 DNA is TGTGCCAGCAGCTTTGACAGACAAGAGACCCAGTACTTC. Encoded protein: CASSFDRQETQYF.

This chain links TRBV7-9 with TRBJ2-1; 10 nucleotides line up with TRBD1. CDR3 length: 16 amino acids. The germline gives CDR1 SEHNR, CDR2 FQNEAQ (reference sequence). Trimming at V came to 2 bases and at J to 7 bases, leaving 8 bases not matched to a gene. The CDR3 reads CASSLWGTGDGNEQFF. CDR3 sequence (DNA): TGTGCCAGCAGCTTATGGGGGACAGGGGACGGTAATGAGCAGTTCTTC.

The V call is TRBV20-1, the J call TRBJ2-7; D call uncertain. V lost 3 bases and J lost 3, with 12 bases in between. CDR1 DFQATT and CDR2 SNEGSKA come from the germline V gene (reference sequence). The CDR3 runs 13 residues. The chain's CDR3 is CSASRPLNYEQYF. In DNA, the CDR3 is TGCAGTGCTAGTAGACCCCTAAACTACGAGCAGTACTTC.

J is TRBJ2-7 and V is TRBV7-2; tentatively, D is TRBD1 (5 bases). This CDR3 is built from 13 residues. Between the trimmed V and J ends, which lost 5 bases and 4 bases, there was a span of 12 bases. Germline CDR1 reads SGHTA; CDR2 reads FQGNSA. The CDR3 DNA reads TGTGCCAGCAGCCGCCTGGGGCTTTACGAGCAGTACTTC. Protein product: CASSRLGLYEQYF.

The chain couples TRBV9 to TRBJ2-5; 11 nucleotides align to TRBD2. Trimming cost V 0 bases and J 4 bases; bases outside gene matches: 2. Germline values: CDR1 SGDLS, CDR2 YYNGEE. The CDR3 totals 15 residues. DNA of the CDR3: TGTGCCAGCAGCGTAGCCCTAGCGGGAGGAGAGACCCAGTACTTC. Its translation is CASSVALAGGETQYF.

V is TRBV29-1 and J is TRBJ1-2; a possible D gene is TRBD1 (5 bases). Trimming shortened V by 4 bases and J by 0 bases, and 9 bases separated the two germline ends. The CDR3 runs 13 residues. Germline CDR1 reads SQVTM; CDR2 reads ANQGSEA. In DNA, the CDR3 is TGCAGCGTTGCAAGGGGACCTAACTATGGCTACACCTTC. This sequence encodes CSVARGPNYGYTF.

V and J are TRBV7-9 and TRBJ2-3; D is perhaps TRBD2 (5 bases). Germline loops: CDR1 SEHNR, CDR2 FQNEAQ (reference sequence). Trimming cost V 5 bases and J 3 bases, with 18 bases left between them. The CDR3 totals 16 residues. Written as DNA, the CDR3 is TGTGCCAGCAGCGCCTTCGAAGCGTGGAGGACAGATACGCAGTATTTT. Translating gives CASSAFEAWRTDTQYF.

The chain carries TRBV9 and TRBJ2-7, with D tentatively TRBD1 (7 bases). CDR1 is SGDLS, CDR2 YYNGEE, per germline. V dropped 4 bases and J dropped 6 bases, with 17 bases sitting between them. This CDR3 region has 14 residues. DNA of the CDR3: TGTGCCAGCAGCCCCCAAGGGCAGGGGGGCGAGCAGTACTTC. It codes for CASSPQGQGGEQYF.

The J gene is TRBJ1-6, the V gene TRBV5-6; TRBD1 matches 7 bases. Germline V lookup: CDR1 SGHDT, CDR2 YYEEEE. The J segment lost 5 bases and the V segment lost 4 bases, leaving 9 bases of the junction unmatched. The CDR3 is 16 residues long. The CDR3 here is CASSLAGTDDNSPLHF. Here the CDR3 DNA reads TGTGCCAGCAGCCTCGCTGGGACAGACGATAATTCACCCCTCCACTTT.

The V call is TRBV20-1, the J call TRBJ2-1, with 8 bases fitting TRBD2. CDR1 DFQATT and CDR2 SNEGSKA come from the germline V gene (reference sequence). The CDR3 contains 15 residues. J gave up 1 base and V 3 bases, and 5 bases lay outside the gene matches. The CDR3 bases are TGCAGTGCTAGTAGGAGCGGGAGATCCTACAATGAGCAGTTCTTC. This sequence encodes CSASRSGRSYNEQFF.

This clonotype was seen only a few times. The chain is built from TRBV27 and TRBJ2-1; D call uncertain. The CDR3 totals 13 residues. The germline CDR1 and CDR2 sequences are MNHEY and SMNVEV (reference sequence). V lost 3 bases to trimming and J lost 0 bases, with 3 bases between them. CDR3 protein: CASSFSSYNEQFF. Here the CDR3 DNA reads TGTGCCAGCAGTTTTAGCTCCTACAATGAGCAGTTCTTC.

This rearrangement joins TRBV12-3 or TRBV12-4 to TRBJ1-5; D might be TRBD1 (6 bases). This CDR3 is built from 18 residues. V was clipped by 0 bases and J by 5 bases, with 20 bases between them. This chain's CDR3 is CASSLALGGATTYQPQHF. DNA for the CDR3: TGTGCCAGCAGTTTAGCGCTCGGGGGGGCGACTACCTATCAGCCCCAGCATTTT.

With respect to this clonotype: A much larger clone differs from this one at a single base, so this may be a read error. This chain joins TRBV29-1 and TRBJ2-5; D is undetermined. The DNA end is a closer match to TRBJ2-7, so the J assignment may be wrong. The germline CDR1 and CDR2 sequences are SQVTM and ANQGSEA. This CDR3 contains 13 residues. Here the CDR3 DNA reads TGCAGCATTGAAGGTGGGAATACCTACGAGCAGTACTTC. This gives the protein CSIEGGNTYEQYF.

The CDR3 DNA follows: TGTGCCAGCAGCCAAGATTTGGGCGCCGAGCAGTACTTC. Translating gives CASSQDLGAEQYF. The J gene is TRBJ2-7, the V gene TRBV14; no reliable D call. V shed 0 bases and J shed 6 bases, with 9 bases lying between them. Looked up from germline, CDR1 is SGHDN and CDR2 is FVKESK. The CDR3 loop spans 13 amino acids. The variable domain in full, completed from reference TRBV14 and TRBJ2-7, reads EAGVTQFPSHSVIEKGQTVTLRCDPISGHDNLYWYRRVMGKEIKFLLHFVKESKQDESGMPNNRFLAERTGGTYSTLKVQPAELEDSGVYFCASSQDLGAEQYFGPGTRLTVT.

Of note for this clonotype: At one end the junction does not follow the germline gene, possibly because of a read error. The chain joins TRBV4-2 to TRBJ1-2, with D perhaps matching TRBD1 (5 bases). CDR1 LGHNA and CDR2 YNFKEQ come from the germline V gene. CDR3 length: 14 amino acids. CDR3 sequence reads: CGSSQEVREDGYTF. CDR3 in DNA: TGTGGCAGCAGCCAAGAGGTCAGGGAAGATGGCTACACCTTC.

The J gene is TRBJ2-1, the V gene TRBV11-3; D remains unclear. CDR3 size: 11 residues. Germline loops: CDR1 SGHNT, CDR2 YENEEA. Trimming took off 2 bases at V and 9 bases at J, with 5 bases between the two ends. CDR3 loop: CASSLLGEQFF. CDR3 coding DNA: TGTGCCAGCAGCTTATTGGGTGAGCAGTTCTTC.